This T cell receptor (beta chain) was retrieved from a study of blood T cell repertoires in COVID-19. Turning to the study itself: The United States, Italy and Spain were the sources of the acute and convalescent COVID-19 samples.

Per the original methods: For nucleated cells, counts were estimated from reference gene primer amplification. Data came from immunoSEQ multiplex PCR; TCRdb stores just in-frame clones and leaves some out. That table supplies the V and J calls and clone size; D and trimming were determined from the DNA. This repertoire shows roughly 210,000 clones, less than 90% found once; its top ten account for 10%. The CDR3 contains 15 residues. CDR1 LGHNA and CDR2 YSLEER come from the germline V gene. Between the trimmed V and J ends, which lost 2 bases and 0 bases, there was a span of 9 bases. V gene TRBV4-3 combines with J gene TRBJ2-3, with D perhaps matching TRBD2 (6 bases). The sequenced material came from peripheral blood. This TCR was recovered from a woman older than 75 with COVID-19, enrolled during active disease. The CDR3 is CASSQTRGSTDTQYF. For the CDR3, the DNA is TGCGCCAGCAGCCAAACCCGGGGGAGCACAGATACGCAGTATTTT.